The clone carrying this T cell receptor beta chain has a count of ten or more. From germline, CDR1 is SGHTA and CDR2 FQGNSA. The V gene lost 1 base and the J gene lost 2 bases, with 6 bases spanning the gap. The CDR3 contains 13 residues. The data derive from a study of early T cells in non-severe SARS-CoV-2 infection. MiXCR, run by TCRdb on the 5' RACE reads, gives a single entry per CDR3 protein. In the table there are 30,000 to 40,000 distinct CDR3 sequences, roughly 7.1% of which are singletons. This material consisted of whole blood, taken at baseline. The J gene is TRBJ2-7, the V gene TRBV7-2; D remains unclear. The receptor was isolated from an adult who was a healthcare worker with PCR-confirmed SARS-CoV-2 infection or an uninfected control (not recorded which). Written as DNA, the CDR3 is TGTGCCAGCAGCTTAGAGGTTACCTACGAGCAGTACTTC. Translation gives CASSLEVTYEQYF.